A single sample gave rise to the 3 T cell receptor beta chains below, sequenced in a study of CD8 T cells in ankylosing spondylitis. Regarding the study as a whole: Ankylosing spondylitis blood appeared to be characterized by a TCR beta motif of eight highly homologous variants.

These receptors' targets are unknown. TCRdb redid the calling of the 5' RACE reads with MiXCR, one entry per CDR3 protein. The table records around 490,000 distinct CDR3 sequences, roughly 5.2% of them present only once. Sequencing was carried out using blood, either unsorted or a sorted T cell fraction (not recorded which). All receptors derive from a male donor with ankylosing spondylitis.

This clonotype was detected many times. V gene TRBV24-1 combines with J gene TRBJ1-1; D uncertain. From germline, CDR1 is KGHDR and CDR2 SFDVKD. V was pared by 3 bases and J by 9 bases, with 10 bases between. This CDR3 is 12 amino acids long. The CDR3 region is CATSDTTEKAFF. The CDR3 DNA reads as TGTGCCACCAGTGATACAACCGAGAAAGCTTTCTTT.

V usage is TRBV7-9 and J usage is TRBJ2-7, with 11 bases that match TRBD1. The CDR3 has 15 amino acids. Losses at the gene ends were 0 bases for V and 4 bases for J; bases not matched to a gene: 2. In germline, CDR1 is SEHNR, CDR2 FQNEAQ (reference sequence). The CDR3 reads CASSLADRGRYEQYF. The CDR3 bases are TGTGCCAGCAGCTTAGCGGACAGGGGGCGTTACGAGCAGTACTTC.

This clonotype was seen more than once but under ten times. The chain carries TRBV27 and TRBJ2-4; either TRBD1 or TRBD2 may supply D (5 bases each). The germline V gene has CDR1 MNHEY and CDR2 SMNVEV (reference sequence). V shed 2 bases and J shed 8 bases, with 16 bases lying between them. This CDR3 comprises 15 residues. CDR3 in DNA: TGTGCCAGCAGTTTAAAGGGGAGAGTTCGGGACATTCAGTACTTC. Amino acids: CASSLKGRVRDIQYF.